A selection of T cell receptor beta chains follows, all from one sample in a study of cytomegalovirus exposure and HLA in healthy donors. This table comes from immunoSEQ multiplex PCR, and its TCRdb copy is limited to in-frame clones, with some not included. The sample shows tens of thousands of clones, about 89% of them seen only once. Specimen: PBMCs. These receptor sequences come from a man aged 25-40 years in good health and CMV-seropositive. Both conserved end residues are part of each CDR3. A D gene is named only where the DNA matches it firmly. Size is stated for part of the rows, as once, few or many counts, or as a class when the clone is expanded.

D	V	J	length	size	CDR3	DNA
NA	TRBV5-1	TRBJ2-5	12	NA	CASSTDQETQYF	TGCGCCAGCAGCACGGACCAAGAGACCCAGTACTTC
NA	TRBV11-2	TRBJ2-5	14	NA	CASSLAGVGKTQYF	TGTGCCAGCAGCTTAGCGGGAGTAGGAAAGACCCAGTACTTC
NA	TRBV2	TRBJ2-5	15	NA	CASSELASTRETQYF	TGTGCCAGCAGTGAACTAGCGAGTACAAGGGAGACCCAGTACTTC
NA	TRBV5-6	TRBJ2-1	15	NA	CASSDISRDNNEQFF	TGTGCCAGCAGCGATATTTCACGGGACAACAATGAGCAGTTCTTC
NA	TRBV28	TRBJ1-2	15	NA	CASSSPSTGNYGYTF	TGTGCCAGCAGTTCCCCTTCAACAGGGAACTATGGCTACACCTTC
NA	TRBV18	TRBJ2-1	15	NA	CASSPGRVGANEQFF	TGTGCCAGCTCACCTGGCCGGGTGGGGGCCAATGAGCAGTTCTTC
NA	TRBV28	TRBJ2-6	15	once	CASSSGGSGANVLTF	TGTGCCAGCAGTTCCGGGGGATCTGGGGCCAACGTCCTGACTTTC
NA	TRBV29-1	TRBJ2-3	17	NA	CSVEASALGLLTDTQYF	TGCAGCGTTGAGGCTAGCGCTCTGGGGCTCCTCACAGATACGCAGTATTTT
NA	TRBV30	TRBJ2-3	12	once	CAWSREMDTQYF	TGTGCCTGGAGTCGGGAAATGGATACGCAGTATTTT
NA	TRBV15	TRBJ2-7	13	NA	CATSSSTRYEQYF	TGTGCCACCAGCAGTAGCACACGATACGAGCAGTACTTC
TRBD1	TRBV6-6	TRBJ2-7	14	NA	CASSQRQGAYEQYF	TGTGCCAGCAGTCAAAGACAGGGCGCCTACGAGCAGTACTTC
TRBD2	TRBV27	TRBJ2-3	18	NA	CASRTTIGLAESTDTQYF	TGTGCCAGCAGAACCACTATCGGACTAGCGGAGAGCACAGATACGCAGTATTTT
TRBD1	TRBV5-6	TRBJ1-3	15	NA	CASSDRGRNRNTIYF	TGTGCCAGCAGCGACAGGGGGCGTAATAGAAACACCATATATTTT
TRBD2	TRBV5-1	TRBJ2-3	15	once	CASSFGAGGGDTQYF	TGCGCCAGCAGCTTCGGAGCGGGAGGGGGCGATACGCAGTATTTT
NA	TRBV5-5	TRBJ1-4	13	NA	CASSTLGGEKLFF	TGTGCCAGCAGCACCCTCGGCGGCGAAAAACTGTTTTTT
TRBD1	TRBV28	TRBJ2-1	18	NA	CASSLGSWTGGSYNEQFF	TGTGCCAGCAGTTTAGGGTCTTGGACAGGGGGGTCCTACAATGAGCAGTTCTTC
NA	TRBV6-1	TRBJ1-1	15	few	CASSEGPNMNTEAFF	TGTGCCAGCAGTGAGGGCCCGAATATGAACACTGAAGCTTTCTTT
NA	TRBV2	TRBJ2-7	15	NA	CASSEGAPTTYEQYF	TGTGCCAGCAGTGAGGGAGCCCCAACAACCTACGAGCAGTACTTC
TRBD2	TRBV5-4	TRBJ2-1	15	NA	CASSFGLGSGNEQFF	TGTGCCAGCAGCTTCGGACTAGGATCGGGTAATGAGCAGTTCTTC
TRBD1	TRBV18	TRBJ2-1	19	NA	CASSRWDSREGQTINEQFF	TGTGCCAGCTCACGATGGGACAGCCGTGAGGGTCAAACAATCAATGAGCAGTTCTTC
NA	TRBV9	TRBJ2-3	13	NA	CASNSLSTDTQYF	TGTGCCAGCAACTCCCTAAGCACAGATACGCAGTATTTT
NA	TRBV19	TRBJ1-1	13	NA	CASSIERSTEAFF	TGTGCCAGTAGTATAGAAAGGAGCACTGAAGCTTTCTTT
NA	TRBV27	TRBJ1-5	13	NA	CASSPGLAQPQHF	TGTGCCAGCAGTCCAGGGTTAGCTCAGCCCCAGCATTTT